Ten or more counts support the clone carrying this T cell receptor (beta chain). The data belong to a study of T cells in Graves' hyperthyroidism and ophthalmopathy. Turning to the study itself: At initial diagnosis, before any treatment had begun, peripheral blood was obtained.

The CDR3 is 13 residues long. Germline V gene lookup returns CDR1 DFQATT and CDR2 SNEGSKA (reference sequence). The ends were cut back, 6 bases at V and 3 bases at J, with 12 bases in the middle. Uncontrolled infections, other autoimmune diseases, pregnancy or lactation led to exclusion of patients. PBMCs stemmed from under 11 ml fresh peripheral blood. The TCR beta CDR3 regions underwent amplification using RNA transcripts as the source. First-round RT-PCR of the TCR CDR3 relied on the HTBI primer set. TCRdb re-derived calls from the multiplex PCR reads in MiXCR, one entry per CDR3 protein. The sample includes about 300,000 distinct CDR3 sequences, over 15% seen only once; the top ten take roughly 31%.

This chain joins TRBV20-1 and TRBJ1-5, with D possibly matching TRBD1 (6 bases). The sample consisted of blood. This TCR came from a young man with Graves' hyperthyroidism. The CDR3 loop reads CSASQGNNQPQHF. The CDR3, as DNA: TGCAGTGCCTCACAGGGAAACAATCAGCCCCAGCATTTT.